These 26 T cell receptor beta chains came from one sample sequenced in a study of metastatic and nonmetastatic thyroid tumors. Every patient underwent thyroid surgery untreated. TCRdb re-clonotyped the PCR reads through MiXCR. The sample has 20,000 or so clones; under 25% are singletons. Sequenced input: blood. The receptors originated from a male donor with papillary thyroid cancer or a benign thyroid nodule (not recorded which). Some clones in this sample may be carry-over from other donors' samples.

This clone has a count of ten or more. The chain carries TRBV12-3 or TRBV12-4 and TRBJ1-3, with a tentative D call TRBD1 (5 bases). This CDR3 region has 15 residues. Trimming removed 9 bases from V and 4 bases from J, with 19 bases in between. The CDR3 protein is CASVDVGAGGNTIYF. In nucleotides, the CDR3 is TGTGCCAGTGTCGATGTCGGGGCGGGGGGAAACACCATATATTTT.

The chain couples TRBV28 to TRBJ1-2; 7 nucleotides line up with TRBD1. This CDR3 is built from 14 residues. The germline gives CDR1 MDHEN, CDR2 SYDVKM. The J segment lost 2 bases and the V segment lost 6 bases, leaving 6 bases of the junction unmatched. For the CDR3, the DNA is TGTGCCAGCAGCCAGGGGGGGACAAACTATGGCTACACCTTC. Translating gives CASSQGGTNYGYTF.

The chain combines TRBV18 with TRBJ1-1; unclear D gene. V shed 2 bases and J shed 7 bases, with 14 bases lying between them. Per germline, CDR1 KGHSH and CDR2 LQKENI. There are 14 residues in the CDR3. CDR3 residues: CASSPEVQDDEAFF. Written as DNA, the CDR3 is TGTGCCAGCTCACCAGAGGTTCAGGACGATGAAGCTTTCTTT.

This chain links TRBV24-1 with TRBJ2-3, with unresolved D. The germline V gene encodes CDR1 KGHDR and CDR2 SFDVKD. The CDR3 extends over 12 amino acids. The V and J ends lost 9 bases and 5 bases respectively, with 11 bases between them. CDR3 coding DNA: TGTGCCACCTCTCAGGTTGGAGATACGCAGTATTTT. This sequence encodes CATSQVGDTQYF.

This clone was found many times. The V gene is TRBV10-2, the J gene TRBJ2-7; D unresolved. V lost 3 bases to trimming and J lost 3 bases, with 9 bases between them. In germline, CDR1 is WSHSY, CDR2 SAAADI. CDR3 size: 13 residues. CDR3 bases: TGCGCCAGCAGTGAACAGCCGAACTACGAGCAGTACTTC. It is translated as CASSEQPNYEQYF.

This clone was seen ten or more times. CDR3 nucleotide sequence: TGTGCCAGCAGGGATCCACTCCGACGGAACACTGAAGCTTTCTTT. It encodes CASRDPLRRNTEAFF. The chain recombines TRBV28 with TRBJ1-1; no clear D gene. The CDR3 has 15 residues. The V gene's germline CDR1 is MDHEN and CDR2 SYDVKM. Trimming removed 6 bases at V and 1 base at J, with 15 bases between.

This clone occurred a few times. V and J are TRBV6-5 and TRBJ2-2; D not resolved. The CDR3 totals 14 residues. The germline V gene encodes CDR1 MNHEY and CDR2 SVGAGI. Trimming pared 0 bases from V and 4 bases from J, leaving 6 bases between. The CDR3 nucleotides are TGTGCCAGCAGTTACTCTCTCTCCACCGGGGAGCTGTTTTTT. Amino acid sequence: CASSYSLSTGELFF.

Ten or more counts support this clone. The chain combines TRBV30 with TRBJ1-4, with D hard to call. V was pared by 2 bases and J by 4 bases, with 11 bases between. Per germline, CDR1 GTSNPN and CDR2 SVGIG (reference sequence). This CDR3 has 14 amino acids. CDR3 DNA sequence: TGTGCCTGGAGTCCGAGAGTGAGTAATGAAAAACTGTTTTTT. Translation gives CAWSPRVSNEKLFF.

This clone was recorded at least ten times. V usage is TRBV10-1 and J usage is TRBJ2-1; D is undetermined. Trimming stripped 3 bases from V and 6 bases from J, with 3 bases between. CDR3 length equals 11 residues. Germline CDR1 and CDR2: WNHNN and SYGVQD (reference sequence). The CDR3: CASSDFNEQFF. The CDR3 nucleotides read TGCGCCAGCAGTGACTTCAATGAGCAGTTCTTC.

This clone showed up many times. V is TRBV15 and J is TRBJ1-2, with D uncertain. CDR1 is LNHNV, CDR2 YYDKDF, per germline (reference sequence). V shed 2 bases and J shed 0 bases, with 16 bases lying between them. The CDR3 contains 17 residues. CDR3: CATSRWKGPRPNYGYTF. CDR3 sequence (DNA): TGTGCCACCAGCAGATGGAAGGGCCCGCGGCCTAACTATGGCTACACCTTC.

In the case of this clone: A much larger clonotype is one base distant, so this may be a read error. Additional DNA sequences in this sample encode the identical CDR3. V is TRBV5-6 and J is TRBJ1-2; 7 bases are a match to TRBD1. Germline lookup yields CDR1 SGHDT and CDR2 YYEEEE. Trimming cost V 5 bases and J 3 bases; bases outside gene matches: 10. The CDR3 covers 15 residues. The DNA for the CDR3 is TGTGCCAGCAGTACTTTTACCAGGGGGGACTATGGCTACACCTTC. It codes for CASSTFTRGDYGYTF.

This clone was detected only a few times. The J gene is TRBJ2-7, the V gene TRBV12-3 or TRBV12-4; 12 positions match TRBD2. V lost 5 bases and J lost 6; bases outside the gene matches: 5. The CDR3 runs 14 residues. The CDR3 reads CASSRLAGVAEQYF. Here the CDR3 DNA reads TGTGCCAGCAGTAGACTAGCGGGGGTCGCCGAGCAGTACTTC.

The rearrangement uses TRBV5-4 and TRBJ2-1, with a tentative D call TRBD1 (7 bases). The length of the CDR3 is 16 residues. V shed 1 base and J shed 6 bases, with 17 bases lying between them. Germline CDR1 reads SGHNT; CDR2 reads YYREEE (reference sequence). DNA for the CDR3: TGTGCCAGCAGCTTGTCTAGGGCAGGGGGAGGCAATGAGCAGTTCTTC. Its translation: CASSLSRAGGGNEQFF.

The chain uses TRBV18 and TRBJ1-3; D not certain. This CDR3 contains 14 residues. Per the germline V gene, CDR1 is KGHSH and CDR2 is LQKENI. Trimming cost V 6 bases and J 0 bases, with 9 bases left between them. CDR3 DNA sequence: TGTGCCAGCTCGCCCACAAGCTCTGGAAACACCATATATTTT. This sequence encodes CASSPTSSGNTIYF.

Notes on this clone: Germline is not matched at one junction end, which may reflect a read error. Other DNA variants within this sample encode the same CDR3. V and J are TRBV18 and TRBJ1-2, with TRBD1 identical over 7 bases. This CDR3 contains 13 residues. Germline V gives CDR1 KGHSH, CDR2 LQKENI. The CDR3 loop reads CASSPTGWLGNGF. CDR3 coding DNA: TGTGCCAGCTCACCGACAGGGTGGCTAGGCAACGGCTTC.

The chain couples TRBV3-1 to TRBJ2-2, with 15 bases fitting TRBD2. The CDR3 has 16 residues. With V trimmed by 4 bases and J by 6 bases, 3 bases remained unmatched. Germline V gives CDR1 LGHDT, CDR2 YNNKEL (reference sequence). The CDR3 is CASSPGLAGGSGELFF. The CDR3 DNA sequence: TGTGCCAGCAGCCCGGGACTAGCGGGGGGTTCCGGGGAGCTGTTTTTT.

This clone occurred many times. This sequence joins TRBV6-1 and TRBJ1-2; 7 bases are a match to TRBD1. Trimming at V came to 7 bases and at J to 4 bases, leaving 12 bases not matched to a gene. Germline V gene lookup returns CDR1 MNHNS and CDR2 SASEGT. CDR3 length: 15 amino acids. The CDR3 protein is CASTLRAGGFYGYTF. DNA for the CDR3: TGTGCCAGCACCCTCCGGGCAGGGGGATTCTATGGCTACACCTTC.

This clone was seen many times. One base away lies a much larger clone, so this may be a sequencing read error. The sample contains more than one DNA sequence encoding this CDR3. This chain connects TRBV6-1 to TRBJ1-5; D remains unclear. CDR3 size: 13 residues. Germline CDR1 and CDR2: MNHNS and SASEGT. Trimming took off 8 bases at V and 3 bases at J, with 11 bases between the two ends. CDR3: CASLSGVNQPQHF. CDR3 nucleotide sequence: TGTGCCAGCTTGTCTGGGGTCAATCAGCCCCAGCATTTT.

This clone occurred many times. V and J are TRBV9 and TRBJ2-1, with D possibly matching TRBD2 (5 bases). V shed 0 bases and J shed 3 bases, with 10 bases lying between them. Germline CDR1 and CDR2: SGDLS and YYNGEE. This CDR3 has 15 residues. CDR3 sequence (DNA): TGTGCCAGCAGCGTAGGGGTGGGAGTCTACAATGAGCAGTTCTTC. Residues: CASSVGVGVYNEQFF.

V is TRBV30 and J is TRBJ1-4, with 9 positions matching TRBD1. V was clipped by 6 bases and J by 0 bases; unmatched bases: 11. The CDR3 has 17 amino acids. Germline V lookup: CDR1 GTSNPN, CDR2 SVGIG (reference sequence). The CDR3 reads CACPPGQGDATNEKLFF. The CDR3 bases are TGTGCCTGTCCCCCGGGACAGGGAGATGCAACTAATGAAAAACTGTTTTTT.

This clone was seen at least ten times. The V call is TRBV3-1, the J call TRBJ2-1; D unclear. V lost 1 base and J 3 bases, leaving 10 bases between the germline ends. The CDR3 is made up of 15 amino acids. Germline V gene data show CDR1 as LGHDT and CDR2 as YNNKEL (reference sequence). CDR3 in DNA: TGTGCCAGCAGCCAAGGCGACGGAAGCTACAATGAGCAGTTCTTC. Residues: CASSQGDGSYNEQFF.

With respect to this clone: A read error may be the cause here, since a much bigger clone is one base away. The J gene is TRBJ2-1, the V gene TRBV20-1; D not certain. The CDR3 contains 11 residues. Germline loops: CDR1 DFQATT, CDR2 SNEGSKA (reference sequence). Trimming cost V 4 bases and J 9 bases, with 10 bases left between them. The CDR3 DNA reads as TGCAGTGCTATAGAGGAAGGTGAGCAGTTCTTC. Protein sequence: CSAIEEGEQFF.

Regarding this clone: A read error may produce the germline difference seen at one junction end. The V and J genes are TRBV6-1 and TRBJ2-1; 9 bases map to TRBD1. This CDR3 is 13 amino acids long. CDR1 and CDR2 (germline): MNHNS, SASEGT. The CDR3 region is CASRGTGSDEQFF. The DNA for the CDR3 is TGTGCCAGCAGAGGGACAGGGAGTGATGAACAGTTCTTC.

The table lists this clone with many counts. J is TRBJ1-2 and V is TRBV20-1, with TRBD1 identical over 7 bases. Germline CDR1 DFQATT, CDR2 SNEGSKA (reference sequence). The CDR3 is 11 residues long. The DNA for the CDR3 is TGCACCCCCAGGAGGACAGGTGGCTACACCTTC. The encoded protein is CTPRRTGGYTF.

This clone was detected only a few times. CDR3 in amino acids: CASRDSREQFF. CDR3 in DNA: TGTGCCAGTAGGGACTCTCGGGAGCAGTTCTTC. This sequence joins TRBV19 and TRBJ2-1, with TRBD2 as a possible D gene (5 bases). The CDR3 extends over 11 amino acids. The V gene lost 6 bases and the J gene lost 10 bases, with 10 bases spanning the gap. CDR1 is LNHDA, CDR2 SQIVND, per germline (reference sequence). The entire variable domain, with the rest obtained from reference TRBV19 and TRBJ2-1, is as follows: DGGITQSPKYLFRKEGQNVTLSCEQNLNHDAMYWYRQDPGQGLRLIYYSQIVNDFQKGDIAEGYSVSREKKESFPLTVTSAQKNPTAFYLCASRDSREQFFGPGTRLTVL.

This clone showed up just a few times. A much larger clone differs from this one at a single base, so this may be a read error. J is TRBJ1-5 and V is TRBV20-1; 8 positions match TRBD1. CDR3 length: 14 amino acids. CDR1 and CDR2 (germline): DFQATT, SNEGSKA (reference sequence). The junction had 12 bases not matched to a gene; V was cut back by 5 bases and J by 9 bases. CDR3 sequence reads: CSAEVDRGRRPQHF. CDR3 DNA sequence: TGCAGTGCTGAAGTTGACAGGGGAAGACGGCCCCAGCATTTT.